This T cell receptor beta chain was identified during a study of blood T cell repertoires in COVID-19. Study overall: T cells, B-cell-depleted T cells, or PBMCs supplied cDNA or gDNA.

Assay: immunoSEQ multiplex PCR; the TCRdb copy retains only in-frame clones and omits some. The sample lists 380,000 or so clones, roughly 90% occurring once. V lost 4 bases and J lost 7, with 8 bases in between. Germline V gene data show CDR1 as SGHVS and CDR2 as FNYEAQ. The CDR3 consists of 13 residues. The TCR originated in a man aged 35 to 55 with acute or convalescent COVID-19. The chain is built from TRBV7-6 and TRBJ1-6, with D perhaps matching TRBD1 (5 bases). Sequenced input: peripheral blood. The DNA for the CDR3 is TGTGCCAGCAGCTCGACAGACAATTCACCCCTCCACTTT. It yields the protein CASSSTDNSPLHF.